One sample yielded the 4 T cell receptor beta chains listed below, sequenced in a study of blood T cell repertoires in COVID-19. Here immunoSEQ multiplex PCR was the method, and the copy in TCRdb shows in-frame clones only, minus some. The table has some 110,000 clones, less than 90% seen once. Sequencing input: peripheral blood. All receptors derive from a man under 40 with acute or convalescent COVID-19.

This clone was picked up a small number of times. The chain carries TRBV4-3 and TRBJ2-2; 12 nucleotides agree with TRBD2. The CDR3 sequence is 18 residues long. Trimming took 0 bases from V and 4 from J; bases not matched to a gene: 6. Looked up from germline, CDR1 is LGHNA and CDR2 is YSLEER. CDR3 DNA: TGCGCCAGCAGCCAAGATCGAACTAGCGGGGGGCGCACCGGGGAGCTGTTTTTT. Amino acids: CASSQDRTSGGRTGELFF.

The chain carries TRBV6-5 and TRBJ1-1, with a tentative D call TRBD1 (6 bases). The CDR3 spans 13 residues. Germline CDR1 is MNHEY and CDR2 is SVGAGI. V lost 6 bases to trimming and J lost 1 base, with 9 bases between them. The CDR3 coding sequence is TGTGCCAGCAGATCGGACAGGAACACTGAAGCTTTCTTT. This codes for CASRSDRNTEAFF.

The chain carries TRBV11-2 and TRBJ2-3; D possibly corresponds to TRBD2 (6 bases). Between the trimmed V and J ends, which lost 2 bases and 0 bases, there was a span of 12 bases. The CDR3 sequence is 16 residues long. Per the germline V gene, CDR1 is SGHAT and CDR2 is FQNNGV. Written as DNA, the CDR3 is TGTGCCAGCAGCTTAAGGCTAGCGTCTAGCACAGATACGCAGTATTTT. This gives the protein CASSLRLASSTDTQYF.

The chain combines TRBV11-3 with TRBJ2-1, with D tentatively TRBD2 (5 bases). Trimming shortened V by 5 bases and J by 0 bases, and 11 bases separated the two germline ends. The CDR3 runs to 15 residues. The V gene's germline CDR1 is SGHNT and CDR2 YENEEA. DNA for the CDR3: TGTGCCAGCAGCCCTAGCTGGAGCTCCTACAATGAGCAGTTCTTC. It is translated as CASSPSWSSYNEQFF.